A single sample is the source of the 26 T cell receptor beta chains below, sequenced in a study of Ad26.COV2.S vaccination and SARS-CoV-2 variants (dated by TCRdb to the early 2020s). The sample's treatment or condition label, decoded: some 20 received Ad26.COV2.S at low or high dose, single or two shots; 5 received placebo; per-sample allocation not given. Repertoires of vaccine and placebo recipients were sequenced from samples collected on day 63 after the first injection. Receptor libraries were prepared by the immunoSEQ multiplex PCR assay. The table was pulled from immuneACCESS by TCRdb, which kept in-frame rearrangements only. Such tables lose some clones; where checked, under half of the loss comes from unresolved V genes, and the rest has no known cause. The sample data list roughly 450,000 clones, and 75% to 95% of these were observed just once. 10% to 15% of the sample is taken by the ten largest.

Specimen: peripheral blood, collected in a trial of Ad26.COV2.S vaccine versus placebo. The origin of the receptors is a person between 18 and 65 years old who received the Ad26.COV2.S COVID-19 vaccine or a placebo.

The J gene is TRBJ1-1, the V gene TRBV15, with D perhaps matching TRBD1 (6 bases). The germline CDR1 and CDR2 sequences are LNHNV and YYDKDF (reference sequence). Trimming shortened V by 0 bases and J by 5 bases, and 16 bases separated the two germline ends. This CDR3 is built from 16 residues. The CDR3 region is CATSRDRTRGGTEAFF. In nucleotides, the CDR3 is TGTGCCACCAGCAGAGATCGTACCAGGGGCGGAACTGAAGCTTTCTTT.

The J gene is TRBJ1-2, the V gene TRBV15; no firm D call. From germline, CDR1 is LNHNV and CDR2 YYDKDF (reference sequence). The CDR3 spans 12 residues. V was pared by 3 bases and J by 1 base, with 3 bases between. The CDR3 DNA reads TGTGCCACCAGCAGTTTTAACTATGGCTACACCTTC. Its translation is CATSSFNYGYTF.

The rearrangement links TRBV3-1 (or the pseudogene TRBV3-2) to TRBJ1-1; unclear D gene. Germline lookup yields CDR1 LGHDT and CDR2 YNNKEL (reference sequence). V gave up 4 bases and J gave up 2 bases, with 11 bases separating them. CDR3 length: 14 residues. The CDR3 protein is CASSPHGHNTEAFF. In DNA form, the CDR3 reads TGTGCCAGCAGCCCCCACGGGCACAACACTGAAGCTTTCTTT.

Note on this clone: As the CDR3 is not closed by the conserved phenylalanine or tryptophan, this likely results from a read error. It is unclear where the CDR3 begins or ends on the DNA, so no DNA is shown, and the CDR3 is as TCRdb lists it. The chain has TRBV6-6 and TRBJ1-2; the D call TRBD1 from the table was never checked on the DNA. The CDR3 totals 9 residues, both ends included. Germline V gives CDR1 MNHNY, CDR2 SVGAGI (reference sequence). Here the CDR3 reads CASSPTGPP.

The V gene is TRBV30, the J gene TRBJ2-3, with 10 bases fitting TRBD2. CDR1 is GTSNPN, CDR2 SVGIG, per germline (reference sequence). The junction had 12 bases not matched to a gene; V was cut back by 4 bases and J by 5 bases. The CDR3 has 16 residues. CDR3 DNA: TGTGCCTGGAACGACCGGCTAGCGGGAGTCGGAGATACGCAGTATTTT. Translation: CAWNDRLAGVGDTQYF.

Concerning this clone itself: This CDR3 is also generated by other DNA sequences in the sample. This rearrangement joins TRBV18 to TRBJ1-5; D not resolved. The CDR3 has 14 amino acids. V was clipped by 2 bases and J by 0 bases, with 5 bases between them. Germline assignment: CDR1 KGHSH and CDR2 LQKENI. The CDR3: CASSPGNSNQPQHF. As DNA, the CDR3 is TGTGCCAGCTCACCAGGTAATAGCAATCAGCCCCAGCATTTT.

The table lists this clone with a count of one. This sequence joins TRBV9 and TRBJ2-1, with TRBD2 matching 8 bases. Trimming took 0 bases from V and 0 from J; bases not matched to a gene: 5. This CDR3 spans 17 amino acids. Germline values: CDR1 SGDLS, CDR2 YYNGEE. Written as DNA, the CDR3 is TGTGCCAGCAGCGTAGCTATCAGCGGGAGCTCCTACAATGAGCAGTTCTTC. Its translation: CASSVAISGSSYNEQFF.

This clone occurred once. This chain links TRBV11-2 with TRBJ1-1, with D possibly TRBD1 on 6 matching bases. Germline lookup yields CDR1 SGHAT and CDR2 FQNNGV. V lost 4 bases and J 1 base, leaving 7 bases between the germline ends. CDR3 size: 13 residues. CDR3 loop: CASSWGQNTEAFF. The CDR3 DNA follows: TGTGCCAGCAGCTGGGGGCAGAACACTGAAGCTTTCTTT.

V gene TRBV27 combines with J gene TRBJ2-2; 12 nucleotides align to TRBD2. The CDR3 extends over 17 amino acids. J was trimmed by 5 bases and V by 5 bases; bases with no gene match: 9. Germline V gives CDR1 MNHEY, CDR2 SMNVEV (reference sequence). The CDR3 spells CASSPTLAGGPTGELFF. For the CDR3, the DNA is TGTGCCAGCAGTCCCACTCTAGCGGGAGGGCCGACCGGGGAGCTGTTTTTT.

The J gene is TRBJ2-5, the V gene TRBV5-4; 11 bases line up with TRBD2. The CDR3 spans 15 residues. Germline lookup yields CDR1 SGHNT and CDR2 YYREEE (reference sequence). Trimming removed 4 bases from V and 5 bases from J; junction bases left unmatched: 7. CDR3 loop: CASSLTSGVRETQYF. The CDR3, as DNA: TGTGCCAGCAGCCTGACTAGCGGGGTTCGGGAGACCCAGTACTTC. The variable domain in full, with the rest retrieved from reference TRBV5-4 and TRBJ2-5, is ETGVTQSPTHLIKTRGQQVTLRCSSQSGHNTVSWYQQALGQGPQFIFQYYREEENGRGNFPPRFSGLQFPNYSSELNVNALELDDSALYLCASSLTSGVRETQYFGPGTRLLVL.

V gene TRBV28 combines with J gene TRBJ2-1, with 12 bases identical to TRBD2. Per the germline V gene, CDR1 is MDHEN and CDR2 is SYDVKM. CDR3 length equals 15 residues. J was trimmed by 4 bases and V by 6 bases; bases with no gene match: 4. In DNA, the CDR3 is TGTGCCAGCAGACCCGGGACTAGCGGGTACAATGAGCAGTTCTTC. As protein: CASRPGTSGYNEQFF.

The rearrangement links TRBV6-6 to TRBJ1-2; 7 bases agree with TRBD1. The junction had 10 bases not matched to a gene; V was cut back by 0 bases and J by 6 bases. Germline V gene lookup returns CDR1 MNHNY and CDR2 SVGAGI (reference sequence). The CDR3 totals 16 residues. CDR3 coding DNA: TGTGCCAGCAGTTACTCGGGTACAGGGGAGGGAAATGGCTACACCTTC. Protein: CASSYSGTGEGNGYTF.

The chain joins TRBV4-1 to TRBJ2-3; D is possibly TRBD2 (6 bases). The CDR3 is 17 residues long. V lost 1 base, J lost 4 bases, and 18 bases lay in between. Germline CDR1 reads MGHRA; CDR2 reads YSYEKL. The CDR3 sequence is CASSQAMGPGVADTQYF. The CDR3 nucleotides read TGCGCCAGCAGCCAAGCTATGGGACCGGGGGTTGCAGATACGCAGTATTTT.

The chain couples TRBV27 to TRBJ2-7, with 8 positions matching TRBD2. CDR3 length: 15 residues. V gave up 5 bases and J gave up 5 bases; unmatched junction bases: 11. Germline V lookup: CDR1 MNHEY, CDR2 SMNVEV (reference sequence). The CDR3 DNA sequence: TGTGCCAGCAGTAGCCTATCAGCGGGAGCCCACGAGCAGTACTTC. This codes for CASSSLSAGAHEQYF.

This CDR3 is CASSTNPGHLNQPQHF. The CDR3 DNA sequence: TGTGCCAGTAGTACGAACCCTGGACATCTCAATCAGCCCCAGCATTTT. The chain uses TRBV19 and TRBJ1-5; D is possibly TRBD1 (5 bases). This CDR3 comprises 16 residues. Per germline, CDR1 LNHDA and CDR2 SQIVND (reference sequence). With 4 bases removed from V and 3 bases from J, the gap between germline ends came to 16 bases. Full variable domain (outside the CDR3, taken from reference TRBV19 and TRBJ1-5): DGGITQSPKYLFRKEGQNVTLSCEQNLNHDAMYWYRQDPGQGLRLIYYSQIVNDFQKGDIAEGYSVSREKKESFPLTVTSAQKNPTAFYLCASSTNPGHLNQPQHFGDGTRLSIL.

V gene TRBV20-1 combines with J gene TRBJ1-4, with D unresolved. V lost 4 bases to trimming and J lost 2 bases, with 8 bases between them. The CDR3 loop spans 13 amino acids. CDR1 DFQATT and CDR2 SNEGSKA come from the germline V gene (reference sequence). CDR3 sequence: CSAIDGTNEKLFF. In DNA form, the CDR3 reads TGCAGTGCTATTGATGGGACTAATGAAAAACTGTTTTTT.

With respect to this clone: The sample carries other DNA sequences with the same CDR3. V and J are TRBV7-2 and TRBJ1-1; D is perhaps TRBD1 (6 bases). CDR1 is SGHTA, CDR2 FQGNSA, per germline. Between the trimmed V and J ends, which lost 4 bases and 1 base, there was a span of 7 bases. This CDR3 has 13 amino acids. In DNA form, the CDR3 reads TGTGCCAGCAGCTCGGACAGGAACACTGAAGCTTTCTTT. It is translated as CASSSDRNTEAFF.

The chain uses TRBV4-3 and TRBJ2-7; no clear D gene. With 1 base removed from V and 6 bases from J, the gap between germline ends came to 7 bases. Germline loops: CDR1 LGHNA, CDR2 YSLEER. The CDR3 runs 12 residues. The CDR3 coding sequence is TGCGCCAGCAGCCAAGGAATCGGCGAGCAGTACTTC. Encoded protein: CASSQGIGEQYF.

The V call is TRBV5-1, the J call TRBJ2-7, with D possibly matching TRBD2 (6 bases). Germline V gene lookup returns CDR1 SGHRS and CDR2 YFSETQ. The CDR3 sequence is 15 residues long. V was clipped by 4 bases and J by 0 bases, with 14 bases between them. Here the CDR3 reads CASSPGTPSSYEQYF. The CDR3, as DNA: TGCGCCAGCAGCCCGGGGACTCCTAGCTCCTACGAGCAGTACTTC.

A single count supports this clone. The CDR3 region is CASPPPNRENSNQPQHF. CDR3 sequence (DNA): TGCGCCAGCCCGCCTCCCAACAGGGAAAATAGCAATCAGCCCCAGCATTTT. The rearrangement links TRBV23-1 to TRBJ1-5, with a weak D call TRBD1 (6 bases). TRBV23-1 is classed as an ORF, of uncertain function. This CDR3 comprises 17 residues. V lost 8 bases and J lost 0, with 20 bases in between.

The V and J genes are TRBV30 and TRBJ2-3, with 7 positions matching TRBD1. Germline values: CDR1 GTSNPN, CDR2 SVGIG (reference sequence). There are 12 residues in the CDR3. In nucleotides, the CDR3 is TGTGCGACGACAGGGTTCACAGATACGCAGTATTTT. Protein sequence: CATTGFTDTQYF.

The chain combines TRBV28 with TRBJ1-2, with D possibly matching TRBD1 (6 bases). V was clipped by 10 bases and J by 7 bases, with 25 bases between them. In germline, CDR1 is MDHEN, CDR2 SYDVKM. The CDR3 consists of 15 residues. The CDR3 sequence is CATPNGMGADFGYTF. The DNA of the CDR3 is TGTGCCACCCCTAACGGAATGGGGGCGGATTTTGGCTACACCTTC.

The chain has TRBV7-9 and TRBJ2-3; D unresolved. The germline V gene encodes CDR1 SEHNR and CDR2 FQNEAQ (reference sequence). V lost 2 bases and J lost 1, with 4 bases in between. CDR3 length: 13 residues. DNA for the CDR3: TGTGCCAGCAGCTTACAAGGCACAGATACGCAGTATTTT. Encoded protein: CASSLQGTDTQYF.

This clone has just a few counts. The rearrangement uses TRBV6-5 and TRBJ1-2, with a tentative D call TRBD1 (6 bases). Germline V CDR1 and CDR2: MNHEY, SVGAGI. The CDR3 totals 13 residues. V was shortened by 9 bases and J by 3 bases, with 14 bases between the two germline ends. Written as DNA, the CDR3 is TGTGCCAGTGTAGCGCCAGGGGACTATGGCTACACCTTC. This encodes CASVAPGDYGYTF.

The chain joins TRBV12-3 or TRBV12-4 to TRBJ1-2; 12 bases are a match to TRBD1. The V and J ends lost 6 bases and 8 bases, in that order; junction bases with no gene match: 4. The CDR3 is 13 residues long. This CDR3 reads CASRGTGGNGYTF. The CDR3, as DNA: TGTGCCAGCAGGGGGACAGGGGGCAACGGCTACACCTTC.

The chain links TRBV15 to TRBJ2-3; maybe TRBD2 (5 bases). The CDR3 contains 15 residues. V was pared by 4 bases and J by 0 bases, with 11 bases between. Per germline, CDR1 LNHNV and CDR2 YYDKDF (reference sequence). The CDR3 is CATSTTRGSTDTQYF. The CDR3 DNA reads as TGTGCCACCAGCACAACCCGGGGTAGCACAGATACGCAGTATTTT.